The text below deals with one T cell receptor (beta chain). This CDR3 is built from 13 residues. Germline V gene lookup returns CDR1 SGHTA and CDR2 FQGNSA. V was shortened by 2 bases and J by 3 bases, with 5 bases between the two germline ends. The entry originates in a study of blood T cell repertoires in COVID-19. The overall study: There were acute and convalescent COVID-19 samples, and they came from the United States, Italy and Spain. T cells, B-cell-depleted T cells, or PBMCs provided the cDNA or gDNA that served as material.

In the original analysis: Nucleated cell number was recorded as an estimate derived from reference gene primer amplification. Repertoires were generated with immunoSEQ multiplex PCR, while TCRdb's copy carries only in-frame clones and drops some. D and trimming were read from the DNA, whereas the V and J calls and clone size are those reported in that table. The sample comprises approximately 75,000 clones, about 89% of which are singletons, and 0.5% to 0.7% rests with the top ten. Material for sequencing was peripheral blood. The chain carries TRBV7-2 and TRBJ1-5, with D unclear. This clonotype was obtained from a man in his fifties or sixties with acute or convalescent COVID-19. CDR3 sequence reads: CASSLSTNQPQHF. CDR3 DNA sequence: TGTGCCAGCAGCTTATCTACCAATCAGCCCCAGCATTTT.